The 29 T cell receptor beta chains given below trace back to one sample, sequenced in a study of T-cell memory formation after mild COVID-19. TCRdb reanalysed the 5' RACE reads using MiXCR and keeps one entry per CDR3 protein. Here the sample spans 300,000 to 400,000 distinct CDR3 sequences, around 27% being singletons. Material: PBMCs or a T cell subset sorted from them (not recorded which). These receptors were taken from an adult woman who had mild COVID-19 (a few samples of this study predate the infection). Cell type and time point are not known.

The V and J genes are TRBV4-1 and TRBJ2-5; possibly TRBD1 or TRBD2 for D (5 bases each). Germline CDR1 and CDR2: MGHRA and YSYEKL. The CDR3 runs to 13 residues. The V gene lost 6 bases and the J gene lost 4 bases, with 12 bases spanning the gap. DNA of the CDR3: TGCGCCAGCAGAGACAACGGGGCAGAGACCCAGTACTTC. Translation gives CASRDNGAETQYF.

The table lists this clonotype with a few counts. The gene calls are TRBV3-1 and TRBJ1-2; D unresolved. This CDR3 spans 14 amino acids. Germline V gene sequence: CDR1 LGHDT, CDR2 YNNKEL (reference sequence). The ends were cut back, 0 bases at V and 5 bases at J, with 10 bases in the middle. CDR3 region: CASSQERTRYGYTF. DNA for the CDR3: TGTGCCAGCAGCCAAGAGCGGACGAGATATGGCTACACCTTC.

This clonotype occurred a few times. The J gene is TRBJ2-1, the V gene TRBV5-5; TRBD1 might be the D (6 bases). Trimming shortened V by 4 bases and J by 13 bases, and 12 bases separated the two germline ends. Germline-derived CDR1 and CDR2 are SGHKS and YYEKEE (reference sequence). The CDR3 runs 11 residues. The CDR3 loop reads CASSPDSRQFF. CDR3 nucleotide sequence: TGTGCCAGCAGCCCGGACAGCCGCCAGTTCTTC. Looking up the rest from reference TRBV5-5 and TRBJ2-1 gives the full variable domain: DAGVTQSPTHLIKTRGQQVTLRCSPISGHKSVSWYQQVLGQGPQFIFQYYEKEERGRGNFPDRFSARQFPNYSSELNVNALLLGDSALYLCASSPDSRQFFGPGTRLTVL.

This clonotype was observed a handful of times. One base away lies a much larger clone, so this may be a sequencing read error. The chain is built from TRBV5-5 and TRBJ1-1, with D possibly being TRBD1 (5 bases). Germline CDR1 and CDR2: SGHKS and YYEKEE (reference sequence). The V gene lost 0 bases and the J gene lost 3 bases, with 6 bases spanning the gap. The CDR3 is 13 residues long. The CDR3 DNA reads TGTGCCAGCAGCTTGGACAGGTACACTGAAGCTTTCTTT. This translates into CASSLDRYTEAFF.

The table lists this clonotype with a few counts. The chain recombines TRBV7-3 with TRBJ2-2, with D hard to call. The CDR3 extends over 13 amino acids. Trimming took off 1 base at V and 1 base at J, with 1 base between the two ends. Germline lookup yields CDR1 SGHTA and CDR2 FQGTGA. The CDR3 reads CASSLKNTGELFF. For the CDR3, the DNA is TGTGCCAGCAGCTTAAAGAACACCGGGGAGCTGTTTTTT.

As concerns this clonotype: Given a much more abundant clone one base away, this may be a read error. The missing conserved phenylalanine or tryptophan at the end of this CDR3 makes a read error likely. CDR3 amino acids: CASSSDTIYEQYL. Written as DNA, the CDR3 is TGTGCCAGCAGCTCAGATACCATCTACGAGCAGTACTTA. The V and J genes are TRBV7-9 and TRBJ2-7; no clear D. This CDR3 has 13 residues. V lost 4 bases to trimming and J lost 3 bases, with 10 bases between them. Germline V gene lookup returns CDR1 SEHNR and CDR2 FQNEAQ (reference sequence).

The V call is TRBV24-1, the J call TRBJ1-1; no clear D. This CDR3 has 14 amino acids. Trimming took 3 bases from V and 11 from J, leaving 18 bases between them. CDR1 and CDR2 from the germline V gene are KGHDR and SFDVKD. The CDR3 sequence is CATSDGGRGGYAFF. The CDR3 nucleotides read TGTGCCACCAGTGATGGAGGGCGAGGCGGTTATGCTTTCTTT.

The genes are TRBV6-2 or TRBV6-3 and TRBJ2-3; 9 bases line up with TRBD1. This CDR3 contains 17 residues. The V gene end was trimmed by 6 bases and the J gene end by 3 bases; junction bases not matched to a gene: 13. Looked up from germline, CDR1 is MNHEY and CDR2 is SVGEGT. The CDR3 spells CASRTNNRGRWTDTQYF. CDR3 DNA sequence: TGTGCCAGCAGAACAAATAACAGGGGGCGCTGGACAGATACGCAGTATTTT.

CDR3 residues: CSARGLAGYSSYNEQFF. DNA for the CDR3: TGCAGTGCTAGGGGACTAGCGGGTTACTCCTCCTACAATGAGCAGTTCTTC. The chain has TRBV20-1 and TRBJ2-1; 12 nucleotides align to TRBD2. Germline CDR1 is DFQATT and CDR2 is SNEGSKA (reference sequence). Trimming took 3 bases from V and 0 from J; bases not matched to a gene: 6. This CDR3 region has 17 residues.

In DNA form, the CDR3 reads TGTGCCAGCAGTTTTGGACAGGGGGCCGTCGGGGCCAACGTCCTGACTTTC. Residues: CASSFGQGAVGANVLTF. V is TRBV12-3 or TRBV12-4 and J is TRBJ2-6; 11 nucleotides align to TRBD1. CDR3 length equals 17 residues. V gave up 3 bases and J gave up 4 bases; unmatched junction bases: 5.

This chain connects TRBV2 to TRBJ2-2; D ambiguous. From germline, CDR1 is SNHLY and CDR2 FYNNEI. This CDR3 has 14 residues. V lost 3 bases and J 4 bases, leaving 9 bases between the germline ends. CDR3 DNA: TGTGCCAGCAGTGACCCGTTCCGCACCGGGGAGCTGTTTTTT. This encodes CASSDPFRTGELFF.

This clonotype has a handful of counts. The CDR3 bases are TGTGCCAGCAGCTTAGGAGGGATCACAAATCAGCCCCAGCATTTT. Its translation is CASSLGGITNQPQHF. The rearrangement uses TRBV7-9 and TRBJ1-5; D not certain. The CDR3 contains 15 residues. The germline CDR1 and CDR2 sequences are SEHNR and FQNEAQ (reference sequence). V dropped 1 base and J dropped 4 bases, with 11 bases sitting between them.

This clonotype was seen a handful of times. This chain links TRBV5-5 with TRBJ2-1; either TRBD1 or TRBD2 may supply D (5 bases each). V lost 5 bases to trimming and J lost 3 bases, with 15 bases between them. Germline CDR1 and CDR2: SGHKS and YYEKEE (reference sequence). There are 15 residues in the CDR3. The CDR3 is CASSFSGTIYNEQFF. The CDR3 DNA sequence: TGTGCCAGCAGTTTTTCCGGGACCATCTACAATGAGCAGTTCTTC.

The chain has TRBV7-9 and TRBJ2-2, with a possible D match to TRBD2 (5 bases). The CDR3 covers 17 residues. The germline CDR1 and CDR2 sequences are SEHNR and FQNEAQ (reference sequence). V shed 5 bases and J shed 0 bases, with 16 bases lying between them. The CDR3 sequence is CASSGPRGLANTGELFF. In DNA, the CDR3 is TGTGCCAGCAGCGGGCCGAGAGGGCTGGCGAACACCGGGGAGCTGTTTTTT.

This rearrangement joins TRBV20-1 to TRBJ1-1, with D maybe TRBD1 (6 bases). The V end lost 6 bases, the J end lost 4 bases, and 21 bases lay between the germline ends. Per germline, CDR1 DFQATT and CDR2 SNEGSKA (reference sequence). This CDR3 contains 15 residues. For the CDR3, the DNA is TGCAGTGCAGCTCCAGGAGGGGGTGAGTCCACTGAAGCTTTCTTT. Residues: CSAAPGGGESTEAFF.

The sample holds a few counts of this clonotype. As DNA, the CDR3 is TGTGCCAGCAGCTTAGGCAGGGGGTCAGATACGCAGTATTTT. It specifies CASSLGRGSDTQYF. The chain links TRBV7-9 to TRBJ2-3; TRBD1 matches at 7 bases. The germline V gene has CDR1 SEHNR and CDR2 FQNEAQ (reference sequence). Trimming at V came to 1 base and at J to 4 bases, leaving 2 bases not matched to a gene. CDR3 length: 14 amino acids.

This chain links TRBV5-5 with TRBJ2-1; 12 bases are shared with TRBD2. J gave up 8 bases and V 4 bases, and 7 bases lay outside the gene matches. The CDR3 runs 15 residues. Germline V CDR1 and CDR2: SGHKS, YYEKEE (reference sequence). CDR3 protein: CASSPRLAGEDEQFF. CDR3 nucleotides: TGTGCCAGCAGCCCCCGACTAGCGGGAGAGGATGAGCAGTTCTTC.

This clonotype was recorded a few times. The gene calls are TRBV6-2 or TRBV6-3 and TRBJ1-1; D is unclear. V was trimmed by 2 bases and J by 2 bases, leaving 15 bases between them. CDR1 is MNHEY, CDR2 SVGEGT, per germline. The CDR3 contains 16 residues. The CDR3 is CASSYPRGGFNTEAFF. Written as DNA, the CDR3 is TGTGCCAGCAGTTACCCGCGTGGCGGCTTCAACACTGAAGCTTTCTTT.

The sample holds a few counts of this clonotype. V gene TRBV14 combines with J gene TRBJ2-1; maybe TRBD1 (5 bases). V dropped 0 bases and J dropped 11 bases, with 11 bases sitting between them. This CDR3 contains 13 residues. CDR1 and CDR2 (germline): SGHDN, FVKESK. CDR3 loop: CASSQDTGWKQFF. The CDR3 DNA follows: TGTGCCAGCAGCCAAGATACAGGATGGAAGCAGTTCTTC. Variable domain in full (rest from reference TRBV14 and TRBJ2-1): EAGVTQFPSHSVIEKGQTVTLRCDPISGHDNLYWYRRVMGKEIKFLLHFVKESKQDESGMPNNRFLAERTGGTYSTLKVQPAELEDSGVYFCASSQDTGWKQFFGPGTRLTVL.

This clonotype appeared a few times. The chain combines TRBV7-9 with TRBJ2-5; 14 bases are a match to TRBD2. Germline-derived CDR1 and CDR2 are SEHNR and FQNEAQ (reference sequence). J was trimmed by 4 bases and V by 4 bases; bases with no gene match: 2. The CDR3 is made up of 15 amino acids. The CDR3: CASSSGLAGGETQYF. Here the CDR3 DNA reads TGTGCCAGCAGCTCTGGACTAGCGGGGGGAGAGACCCAGTACTTC.

This clonotype turned up a few times. The V call is TRBV7-2, the J call TRBJ2-2; 8 nucleotides agree with TRBD2. J was trimmed by 6 bases and V by 5 bases; bases with no gene match: 11. This CDR3 is 16 amino acids long. CDR1 is SGHTA, CDR2 FQGNSA, per germline. The CDR3 loop reads CASSRPGTSLPGELFF. As DNA, the CDR3 is TGTGCCAGCAGCCGCCCCGGGACTAGTCTCCCCGGGGAGCTGTTTTTT.

CDR3 region: CASSLGGATKNIQYF. The CDR3 DNA is TGTGCCAGCAGCCTAGGGGGCGCGACCAAAAACATTCAGTACTTC. The chain is built from TRBV6-1 and TRBJ2-4; 7 bases agree with TRBD1. Germline-derived CDR1 and CDR2 are MNHNS and SASEGT. Trimming cost V 6 bases and J 2 bases; bases outside gene matches: 7. This CDR3 has 15 residues.

This rearrangement joins TRBV27 to TRBJ2-5; TRBD2 matches 11 bases. The germline gives CDR1 MNHEY, CDR2 SMNVEV (reference sequence). The CDR3 length is 14 residues. V shed 4 bases, J shed 9 bases, and the junction held 7 bases outside the gene matches. In DNA, the CDR3 is TGTGCCAGCAGTTCCCTGGGACTAGCGGACCCCCAGTACTTC. This gives the protein CASSSLGLADPQYF.

The chain links TRBV19 to TRBJ1-1; D uncertain. The CDR3 loop spans 14 amino acids. V lost 5 bases, J lost 7 bases, and 17 bases lay in between. Germline values: CDR1 LNHDA, CDR2 SQIVND (reference sequence). CDR3 sequence: CASSEWAHRGEAFF. DNA of the CDR3: TGTGCCAGTAGTGAATGGGCCCATCGGGGTGAAGCTTTCTTT.

The chain carries TRBV20-1 and TRBJ2-1; D gene unclear. The CDR3 totals 12 residues. Germline CDR1 is DFQATT and CDR2 is SNEGSKA (reference sequence). V was pared by 3 bases and J by 4 bases, with 7 bases between. CDR3 in amino acids: CSARRQYNEQFF. In DNA form, the CDR3 reads TGCAGTGCTAGGCGGCAATACAATGAGCAGTTCTTC.

A few counts support this clonotype. The chain uses TRBV5-1 and TRBJ1-2, with 10 positions matching TRBD1. Germline V lookup: CDR1 SGHRS, CDR2 YFSETQ. Trimming took 4 bases from V and 1 from J; bases not matched to a gene: 4. The CDR3 is made up of 15 amino acids. The CDR3 DNA reads TGCGCCAGCAGCCTCCGGGACAGGGGTAACTATGGCTACACCTTC. This translates into CASSLRDRGNYGYTF.

The sample holds a few counts of this clonotype. CDR3 loop: CSVAIGQGYEQYF. The CDR3 DNA is TGCAGCGTCGCTATCGGACAGGGCTACGAGCAGTACTTC. The chain combines TRBV29-1 with TRBJ2-7; 8 bases map to TRBD1. V shed 6 bases, J shed 3 bases, and the junction held 7 bases outside the gene matches. This CDR3 contains 13 residues. Germline assignment: CDR1 SQVTM and CDR2 ANQGSEA.

J is TRBJ2-1 and V is TRBV5-1, with a possible D match to TRBD1 (5 bases). The CDR3 is 14 amino acids. V shed 2 bases and J shed 2 bases, with 8 bases lying between them. Germline loops: CDR1 SGHRS, CDR2 YFSETQ. The CDR3 reads CASSFDSTYNEQFF. The CDR3 coding sequence is TGCGCCAGCAGCTTTGACAGCACCTACAATGAGCAGTTCTTC.

This clonotype was observed a single time. The chain couples TRBV19 to TRBJ1-1, with a weak D call TRBD1 (5 bases). CDR1 and CDR2 from the germline V gene are LNHDA and SQIVND (reference sequence). The CDR3 sequence is 14 residues long. V was clipped by 7 bases and J by 0 bases, with 12 bases between them. The CDR3: CASTFRQLNTEAFF. CDR3 DNA: TGTGCCAGTACTTTTCGACAGCTGAACACTGAAGCTTTCTTT. Drawing the rest from reference TRBV19 and TRBJ1-1, the complete variable domain is DGGITQSPKYLFRKEGQNVTLSCEQNLNHDAMYWYRQDPGQGLRLIYYSQIVNDFQKGDIAEGYSVSREKKESFPLTVTSAQKNPTAFYLCASTFRQLNTEAFFGQGTRLTVV.